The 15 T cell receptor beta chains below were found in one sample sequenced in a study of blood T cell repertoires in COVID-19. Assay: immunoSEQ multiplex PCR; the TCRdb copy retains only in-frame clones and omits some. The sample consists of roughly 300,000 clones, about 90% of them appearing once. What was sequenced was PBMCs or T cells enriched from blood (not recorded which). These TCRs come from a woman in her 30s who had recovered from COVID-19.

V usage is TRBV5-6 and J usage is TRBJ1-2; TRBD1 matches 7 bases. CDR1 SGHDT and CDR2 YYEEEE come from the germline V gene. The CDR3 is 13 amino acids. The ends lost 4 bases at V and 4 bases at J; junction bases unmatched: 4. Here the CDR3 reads CASSQGQPYGYTF. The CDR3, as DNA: TGTGCCAGCAGCCAGGGACAGCCCTATGGCTACACCTTC.

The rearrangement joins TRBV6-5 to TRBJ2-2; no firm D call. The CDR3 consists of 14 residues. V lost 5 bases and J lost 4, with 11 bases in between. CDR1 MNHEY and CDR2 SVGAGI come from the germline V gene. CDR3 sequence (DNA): TGTGCCAGCAGTACCCCCGACATCACCGGGGAGCTGTTTTTT. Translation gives CASSTPDITGELFF.

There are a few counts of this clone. CDR3 coding DNA: TGTGCCAGCAGTAAAAGGACAGGGGGCATCGTCTACGAGCAGTACTTC. Amino acids: CASSKRTGGIVYEQYF. The chain links TRBV27 to TRBJ2-7; 11 positions match TRBD1. Losses at the gene ends were 5 bases for V and 3 bases for J; bases not matched to a gene: 9. The CDR3 contains 16 residues. The germline CDR1 and CDR2 sequences are MNHEY and SMNVEV (reference sequence).

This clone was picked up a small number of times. In DNA form, the CDR3 reads TGTGCCAGCAGCTCCCAACGGAACTATGGCTACACCTTC. The encoded protein is CASSSQRNYGYTF. V usage is TRBV11-2 and J usage is TRBJ1-2; unclear D gene. CDR1 is SGHAT, CDR2 FQNNGV, per germline. V lost 4 bases and J 2 bases, leaving 8 bases between the germline ends. This CDR3 comprises 13 residues.

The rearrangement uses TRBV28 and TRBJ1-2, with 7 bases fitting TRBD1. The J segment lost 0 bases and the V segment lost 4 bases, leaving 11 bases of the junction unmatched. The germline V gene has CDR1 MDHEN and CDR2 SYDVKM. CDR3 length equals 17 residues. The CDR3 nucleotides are TGTGCCAGCAGTTCCCCGGGACAGCGCTTTACTAACTATGGCTACACCTTC. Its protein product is CASSSPGQRFTNYGYTF.

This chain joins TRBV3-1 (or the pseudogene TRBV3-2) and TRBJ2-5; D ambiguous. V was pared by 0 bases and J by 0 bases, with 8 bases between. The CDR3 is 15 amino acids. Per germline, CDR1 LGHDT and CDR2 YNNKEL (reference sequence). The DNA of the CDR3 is TGTGCCAGCAGCCAAGAGAACCGGTACCAAGAGACCCAGTACTTC. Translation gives CASSQENRYQETQYF.

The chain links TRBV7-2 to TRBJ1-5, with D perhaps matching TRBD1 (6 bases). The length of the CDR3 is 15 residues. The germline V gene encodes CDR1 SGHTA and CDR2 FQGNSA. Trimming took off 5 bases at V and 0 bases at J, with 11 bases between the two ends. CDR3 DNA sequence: TGTGCCAGCAGCCAGCAGGGGTATAGCAATCAGCCCCAGCATTTT. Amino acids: CASSQQGYSNQPQHF.

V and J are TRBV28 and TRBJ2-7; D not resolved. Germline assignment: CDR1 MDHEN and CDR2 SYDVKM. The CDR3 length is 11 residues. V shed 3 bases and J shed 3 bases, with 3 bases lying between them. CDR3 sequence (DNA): TGTGCCAGCAGTTTCTTCTACGAGCAGTACTTC. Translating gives CASSFFYEQYF.

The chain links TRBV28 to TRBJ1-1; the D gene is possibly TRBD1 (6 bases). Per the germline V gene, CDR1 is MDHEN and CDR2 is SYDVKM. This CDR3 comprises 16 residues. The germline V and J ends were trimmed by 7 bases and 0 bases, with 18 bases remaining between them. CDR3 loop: CASNNFTGTLNTEAFF. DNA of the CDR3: TGTGCCAGCAACAATTTTACGGGGACACTGAACACTGAAGCTTTCTTT.

Here the CDR3 reads CASSPYRGRVDTEAFF. DNA of the CDR3: TGTGCCAGCAGTCCCTACAGGGGGCGAGTGGACACTGAAGCTTTCTTT. J is TRBJ1-1 and V is TRBV27, with TRBD1 matching over 9 bases. The germline gives CDR1 MNHEY, CDR2 SMNVEV (reference sequence). This CDR3 region has 16 residues. V lost 5 bases and J lost 3; bases outside the gene matches: 10.

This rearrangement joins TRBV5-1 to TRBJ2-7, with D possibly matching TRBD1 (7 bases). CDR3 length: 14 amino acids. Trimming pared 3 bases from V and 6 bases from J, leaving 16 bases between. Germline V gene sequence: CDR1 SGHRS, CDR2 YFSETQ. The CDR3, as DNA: TGCGCCAGCAGCTCTCAGGGGGAGGTTGGCGAGCAGTACTTC. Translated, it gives CASSSQGEVGEQYF.

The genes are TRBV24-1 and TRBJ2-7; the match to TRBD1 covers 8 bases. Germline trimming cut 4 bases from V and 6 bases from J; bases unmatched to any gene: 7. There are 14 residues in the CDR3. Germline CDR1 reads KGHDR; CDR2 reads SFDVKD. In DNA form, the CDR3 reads TGTGCCACCAGTGACCCGGGACAGGCCCTCGAGCAGTACTTC. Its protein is CATSDPGQALEQYF.

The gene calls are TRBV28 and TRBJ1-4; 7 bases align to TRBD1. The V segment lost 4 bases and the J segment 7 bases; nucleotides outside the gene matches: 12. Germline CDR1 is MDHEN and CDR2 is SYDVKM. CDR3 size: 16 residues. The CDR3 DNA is TGTGCCAGCAGTTCATTACAGGGGTCGGAAGGTGAAAAACTGTTTTTT. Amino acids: CASSSLQGSEGEKLFF.

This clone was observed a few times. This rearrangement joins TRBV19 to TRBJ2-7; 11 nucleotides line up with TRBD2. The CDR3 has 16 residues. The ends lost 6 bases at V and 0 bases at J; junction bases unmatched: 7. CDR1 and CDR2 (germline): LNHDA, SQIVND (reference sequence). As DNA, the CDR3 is TGTGCCAGTAGCGGGGGACTAGCGGTAAGCTCCTACGAGCAGTACTTC. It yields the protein CASSGGLAVSSYEQYF. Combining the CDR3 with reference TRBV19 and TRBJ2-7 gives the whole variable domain DGGITQSPKYLFRKEGQNVTLSCEQNLNHDAMYWYRQDPGQGLRLIYYSQIVNDFQKGDIAEGYSVSREKKESFPLTVTSAQKNPTAFYLCASSGGLAVSSYEQYFGPGTRLTVT.

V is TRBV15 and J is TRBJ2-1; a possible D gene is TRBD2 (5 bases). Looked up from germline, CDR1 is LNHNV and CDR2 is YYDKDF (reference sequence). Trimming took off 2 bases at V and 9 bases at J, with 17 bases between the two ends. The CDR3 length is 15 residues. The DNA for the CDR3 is TGTGCCACCAGCAGATACCGGGATGACCCTTTTGAGCAGTTCTTC. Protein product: CATSRYRDDPFEQFF.